A single sample is the source of the 2 T cell receptor beta chains below, sequenced in a study of control samples from healthy donors and cancer patients. The repertoire was sequenced with immunoSEQ multiplex PCR; TCRdb's copy has only in-frame clones and lacks some. Of roughly 30,000 clones listed, around three quarters are singletons. The sample comprised PBMCs. All receptors derive from a man between 60 and 75 years old with head and neck cancer.

This clone was seen just once. The chain couples TRBV18 to TRBJ2-5; D is unclear. The V end lost 0 bases, the J end lost 5 bases, and 10 bases lay between the germline ends. This CDR3 has 14 residues. Germline CDR1 is KGHSH and CDR2 is LQKENI. For the CDR3, the DNA is TGTGCCAGCTCACCACCGTCGGTCGGGGAGACCCAGTACTTC. The encoded protein is CASSPPSVGETQYF.

The chain employs TRBV3-1 (or the pseudogene TRBV3-2) and TRBJ1-2; D might be TRBD1 (5 bases). Trimming pared 0 bases from V and 8 bases from J, leaving 25 bases between. The CDR3 spans 18 residues. The germline CDR1 and CDR2 sequences are LGHDT and YNNKEL (reference sequence). The CDR3 nucleotides are TGTGCCAGCAGCCAAGATCTCATGGAGCCAGGGTTAAGTTTGGGCTACACCTTC. It translates to CASSQDLMEPGLSLGYTF.